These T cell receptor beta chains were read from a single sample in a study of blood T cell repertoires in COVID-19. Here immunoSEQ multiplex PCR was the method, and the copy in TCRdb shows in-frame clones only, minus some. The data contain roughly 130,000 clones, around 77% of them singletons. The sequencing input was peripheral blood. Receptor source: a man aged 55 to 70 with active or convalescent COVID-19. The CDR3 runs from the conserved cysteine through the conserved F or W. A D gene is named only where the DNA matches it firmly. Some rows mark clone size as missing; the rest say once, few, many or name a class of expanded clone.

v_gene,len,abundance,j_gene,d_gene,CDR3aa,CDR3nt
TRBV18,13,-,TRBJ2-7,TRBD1,CASSPNRGTVQYF,TGTGCCAGCTCACCAAACAGGGGGACTGTGCAGTACTTC
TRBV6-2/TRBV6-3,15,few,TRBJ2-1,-,CASSSGLATYNEQFF,TGTGCCAGCAGTTCTGGACTGGCTACCTACAATGAGCAGTTCTTC
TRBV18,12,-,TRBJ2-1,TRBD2,CASSPGAGGWFF,TGTGCCAGCTCACCTGGAGCGGGAGGCTGGTTCTTC
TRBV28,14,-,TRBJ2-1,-,CASSFFRVYNEQFF,TGTGCCAGCAGTTTTTTCAGGGTCTACAATGAGCAGTTCTTC
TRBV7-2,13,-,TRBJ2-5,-,CASSSVRGETQYF,TGTGCCAGCAGCTCCGTGCGAGGAGAGACCCAGTACTTC
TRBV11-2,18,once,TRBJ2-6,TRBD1,CASSHPGTGYGKANVLTF,TGTGCCAGCAGCCACCCGGGGACAGGGTATGGGAAGGCCAACGTCCTGACTTTC
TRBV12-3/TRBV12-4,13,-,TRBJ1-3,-,CASSSGSGNTIYF,TGTGCCAGCAGTTCCGGGTCTGGAAACACCATATATTTT
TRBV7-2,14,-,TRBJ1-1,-,CASSLVTGRAEAFF,TGTGCCAGCAGCTTAGTTACAGGGAGGGCTGAAGCTTTCTTT
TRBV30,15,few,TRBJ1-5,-,CAWSLGAGGNQPQHF,TGTGCCTGGTCCCTGGGGGCTGGGGGCAATCAGCCCCAGCATTTT
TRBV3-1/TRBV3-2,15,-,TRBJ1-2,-,CASSQVAGDLYGYTF,TGTGCCAGCAGCCAAGTCGCAGGGGATTTATATGGCTACACCTTC
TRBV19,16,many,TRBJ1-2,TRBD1,CASSPRDRGTYRGYTF,TGTGCCAGTAGCCCCCGGGACAGGGGGACTTATCGGGGCTACACCTTC
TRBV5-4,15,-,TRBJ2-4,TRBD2,CASSETSGRSNIQYF,TGTGCCAGCAGTGAGACTAGCGGGAGATCGAACATTCAGTACTTC
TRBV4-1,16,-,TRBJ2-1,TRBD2,CASSRLPGLAVNEQFF,TGCGCCAGCAGCCGCCTGCCGGGACTAGCGGTCAATGAGCAGTTCTTC
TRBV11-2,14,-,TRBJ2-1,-,CASSPSGGWNKQFF,TGTGCCAGCAGCCCCAGTGGGGGGTGGAATAAGCAGTTCTTC
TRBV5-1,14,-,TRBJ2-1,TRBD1,CASSMDREYNEQFF,TGCGCCAGCAGCATGGACAGGGAGTACAATGAGCAGTTCTTC
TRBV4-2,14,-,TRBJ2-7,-,CASSQATGEYEQYF,TGTGCCAGCAGCCAAGCTACAGGAGAATACGAGCAGTACTTC
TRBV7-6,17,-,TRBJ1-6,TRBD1,CASSSGTVISYNSPLHF,TGTGCCAGCAGCTCGGGGACAGTTATCTCCTATAATTCACCCCTCCACTTT
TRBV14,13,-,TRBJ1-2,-,CASSPGSNYGYTF,TGTGCCAGCAGCCCGGGATCTAACTATGGCTACACCTTC
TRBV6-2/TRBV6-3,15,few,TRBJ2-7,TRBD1,CASSSAGTGGDEQYF,TGTGCCAGCAGTTCCGCCGGGACAGGGGGCGACGAGCAGTACTTC
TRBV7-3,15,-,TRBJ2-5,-,CASAPVSGLPETQYF,TGTGCCAGCGCCCCTGTTTCGGGACTCCCAGAGACCCAGTACTTC
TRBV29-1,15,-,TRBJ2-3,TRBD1,CSVRGGQGTADTQYF,TGCAGCGTTAGGGGGGGACAGGGGACGGCAGATACGCAGTATTTT
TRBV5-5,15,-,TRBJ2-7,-,CASSLGAGDQYEQYF,TGTGCCAGCAGCTTGGGCGCGGGTGACCAATACGAGCAGTACTTC
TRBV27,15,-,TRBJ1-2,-,CASSGTGGDDYGYTF,TGTGCCAGCAGTGGCACGGGAGGGGACGACTATGGCTACACCTTC
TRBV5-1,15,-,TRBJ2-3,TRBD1,CASSFGQGVTDTQYF,TGCGCCAGCAGCTTCGGACAGGGGGTAACAGATACGCAGTATTTT
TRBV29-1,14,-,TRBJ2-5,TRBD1,CSVEGQRSGETQYF,TGCAGCGTCGAGGGACAGAGAAGCGGCGAGACCCAGTACTTC
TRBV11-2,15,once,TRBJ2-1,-,CASSRVSSPSNEQFF,TGTGCCAGCAGCCGGGTAAGTAGTCCCTCCAATGAGCAGTTCTTC
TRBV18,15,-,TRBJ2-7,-,CASSPPGQGGFEQYF,TGTGCCAGCTCACCTCCGGGTCAGGGAGGATTCGAGCAGTACTTC
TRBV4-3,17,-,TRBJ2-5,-,CASSPVTSSGQKETQYF,TGCGCCAGCAGCCCGGTTACGTCTAGCGGACAGAAAGAGACCCAGTACTTC
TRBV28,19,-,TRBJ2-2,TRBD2,CASSFAGTSGRAKGGELFF,TGTGCCAGCAGCTTTGCTGGGACTAGCGGGAGGGCGAAAGGCGGGGAGCTGTTTTTT
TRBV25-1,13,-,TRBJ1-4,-,CASSEDGAEKLFF,TGTGCCAGCAGTGAAGATGGGGCCGAAAAACTGTTTTTT
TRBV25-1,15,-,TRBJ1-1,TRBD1,CASSANRGSDTEAFF,TGTGCCAGCAGTGCGAACAGGGGTTCAGACACTGAAGCTTTCTTT
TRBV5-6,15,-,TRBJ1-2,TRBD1,CASSYPGQGAQGYTF,TGTGCCAGCAGCTACCCTGGACAGGGGGCGCAAGGCTACACCTTC
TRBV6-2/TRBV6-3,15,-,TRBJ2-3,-,CASSHPGQLTDTQYF,TGTGCCAGCAGCCACCCAGGACAGCTCACAGATACGCAGTATTTT
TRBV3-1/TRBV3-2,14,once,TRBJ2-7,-,CASSHPTASYEQYF,TGTGCCAGCAGCCATCCCACAGCCTCCTACGAGCAGTACTTC
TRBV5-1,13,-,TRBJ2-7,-,CASSFTGTYEQYF,TGCGCCAGCAGCTTCACAGGTACCTACGAGCAGTACTTC
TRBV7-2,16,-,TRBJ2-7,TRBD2,CASSLANSGSSYEQYF,TGTGCCAGCAGCTTAGCAAATAGCGGGAGCTCCTACGAGCAGTACTTC
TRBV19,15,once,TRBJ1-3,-,CASSSFRGSGNTIYF,TGTGCCAGTAGTTCGTTCAGGGGATCTGGAAACACCATATATTTT
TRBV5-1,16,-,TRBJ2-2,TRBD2,CASSSGLAGAPGELFF,TGCGCCAGCAGCTCGGGACTAGCGGGAGCTCCCGGGGAGCTGTTTTTT
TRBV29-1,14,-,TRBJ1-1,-,CSVSKTGTNTEAFF,TGCAGCGTTTCAAAAACAGGGACGAACACTGAAGCTTTCTTT
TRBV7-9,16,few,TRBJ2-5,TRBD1,CASSFRTGGRQETQYF,TGTGCCAGCAGCTTTCGGACAGGGGGCAGGCAAGAGACCCAGTACTTC
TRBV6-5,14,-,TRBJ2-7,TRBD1,CASRFRGLGYEQYF,TGTGCCAGCCGATTCAGGGGGCTCGGGTACGAGCAGTACTTC
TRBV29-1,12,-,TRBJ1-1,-,CSGNQGNTEAFF,TGCAGCGGTAATCAGGGGAACACTGAAGCTTTCTTT